Below are 8 T cell receptor beta chains sequenced from a single sample in a study of shared clonotypes between healthy human individuals. Repertoires were generated with immunoSEQ multiplex PCR, while TCRdb's copy carries only in-frame clones and drops some. The profile covers approximately 2.5 million clones, with 93% appearing a single time and 0.35% to 0.45% taken by the ten largest. Sequencing used naive CD4+ T cells from PBMCs. Subset reported: CD45RA+ positively selected. The receptor source for this set is a young man in good health. Some clones in this sample may be carry-over from other donors' samples.

The chain is built from TRBV30 and TRBJ2-7; D not resolved. The V end was cut by 0 bases, the J end by 5 bases, with 14 bases between. Germline V gene lookup returns CDR1 GTSNPN and CDR2 SVGIG (reference sequence). The CDR3 has 14 amino acids. Here the CDR3 reads CAWSVGPLSHEQYF. The CDR3 region has the DNA TGTGCCTGGAGTGTAGGCCCACTTAGCCACGAGCAGTACTTC.

As to this clone: At the DNA level, this CDR3 is encoded by other sequences in the same sample as well. The chain employs TRBV7-9 and TRBJ2-3, with unresolved D. V shed 1 base and J shed 3 bases, with 2 bases lying between them. The CDR3 consists of 12 residues. The germline V gene has CDR1 SEHNR and CDR2 FQNEAQ (reference sequence). CDR3 nucleotides: TGTGCCAGCAGCTTAGAAACAGATACGCAGTATTTT. Residues: CASSLETDTQYF. Drawing the rest from reference TRBV7-9 and TRBJ2-3, the complete variable domain is DTGVSQNPRHKITKRGQNVTFRCDPISEHNRLYWYRQTLGQGPEFLTYFQNEAQLEKSRLLSDRFSAERPKGSFSTLEIQRTEQGDSAMYLCASSLETDTQYFGPGTRLTVL.

Details on this clone: Other nucleotide sequences in the sample specify the same CDR3. CDR3 nucleotides: TGCGCCAGCAGCTTGGAAACCGCGGGAAACACCATATATTTT. Protein product: CASSLETAGNTIYF. The V call is TRBV5-1, the J call TRBJ1-3; D is uncertain. V was clipped by 0 bases and J by 4 bases, with 8 bases between them. Germline CDR1 and CDR2: SGHRS and YFSETQ. This CDR3 has 14 amino acids.

This chain joins TRBV6-1 and TRBJ1-5; no clear D gene. V lost 3 bases and J 4 bases, leaving 16 bases between the germline ends. Germline-derived CDR1 and CDR2 are MNHNS and SASEGT. The CDR3 sequence is 16 residues long. The CDR3: CASSDRRLTTNQPQHF. As DNA, the CDR3 is TGTGCCAGCAGTGATCGGCGGTTGACGACTAATCAGCCCCAGCATTTT.

The gene calls are TRBV9 and TRBJ2-7; D is unclear. Germline V gene lookup returns CDR1 SGDLS and CDR2 YYNGEE. V was cut by 0 bases and J by 4 bases, with 17 bases left in between. The CDR3 runs to 16 residues. The CDR3 loop is CASSVGAIGIWYEQYF. CDR3 DNA sequence: TGTGCCAGCAGCGTAGGGGCAATAGGGATCTGGTACGAGCAGTACTTC. Full variable domain (outside the CDR3, taken from reference TRBV9 and TRBJ2-7): DSGVTQTPKHLITATGQRVTLRCSPRSGDLSVYWYQQSLDQGLQFLIQYYNGEERAKGNILERFSAQQFPDLHSELNLSSLELGDSALYFCASSVGAIGIWYEQYFGPGTRLTVT.

This rearrangement joins TRBV28 to TRBJ1-2; 7 bases match TRBD1. Germline values: CDR1 MDHEN, CDR2 SYDVKM. V lost 2 bases, J lost 1 base, and 4 bases stayed unmatched. The CDR3 covers 15 residues. The chain's CDR3 is CASSLTAGGNYGYTF. CDR3 DNA: TGTGCCAGCAGTTTAACGGCAGGGGGTAACTATGGCTACACCTTC.

The chain employs TRBV19 and TRBJ2-2; 10 bases align to TRBD2. The CDR3 has 16 residues. Unmatched junction bases numbered 9, after V lost 8 bases and J lost 3 bases. Germline values: CDR1 LNHDA, CDR2 SQIVND (reference sequence). DNA of the CDR3: TGTGCCAGTCGTCATAGCGGGAGGCGGTACACCGGGGAGCTGTTTTTT. Translation gives CASRHSGRRYTGELFF.

This chain joins TRBV19 and TRBJ2-2; D uncertain. V shed 5 bases and J shed 0 bases, with 7 bases lying between them. The germline CDR1 and CDR2 sequences are LNHDA and SQIVND (reference sequence). The length of the CDR3 is 14 residues. This CDR3 is CASSSSANTGELFF. CDR3 nucleotide sequence: TGTGCCAGTAGTTCTTCCGCGAACACCGGGGAGCTGTTTTTT.